This TCR beta chain was retrieved from a study of long-term antiretroviral therapy in people with HIV (dated by TCRdb to between 2020 and 2023). General notes on the study: Collection of the earliest samples took place about a decade ahead of the 2015 WHO recommendation for immediate ART, at a time when ART was typically delayed until CD4 counts fell. This retrospective serial study examined whether starting ART and sustained HIV suppression were associated with changes in the composition and diversity of the TRB repertoire in peripheral blood. A total of about 200 cryopreserved PBMC samples were contributed to the cohort by 30 adults with confirmed HIV infection, with samples collected serially over a mean of about 6 years (range 1-12). Of the approximately 30 participants with HIV, approximately ten were female. Test extractions of a monoclonal T-cell line alongside fewer than 40 polyclonal samples showed no cross-contamination during QIAcube processing. General study outcomes and caveats: Narrower CDR3 length ranges were observed in HIV repertoires than in controls, and an antigen-experienced repertoire with only a slight naive shift after ART was suggested by the network structure. Because cell numbers in pre-ART samples were limited, unsorted PBMC were profiled instead of sorted CD4+ and CD8+ T cells. ART initiation was associated with a significant increase in TRB diversity, but diversity stayed significantly below transplant donor controls even after long-term ART. No data were available on ART adherence, viral resistance or therapy changes, limiting inferences about post-ART repertoire changes. The samples span the years 2004 to 2017, and the ART regimens used may be less effective than current regimens. The repertoire was dominated across all time points by expanded TRB clones identified before ART initiation, although this dominance was seen to fluctuate and to decrease in many PLHIV after ART. Owing to limited PBMC availability, only the TCR beta chain was sequenced, without alpha chain pairing.

A note on this clone: The specificity of this receptor is unknown. There are no base qualities to consult, and no much larger clone falls within one base.

The immunoSEQ hsTCRB v3.0 assay was used at survey level resolution for TRB variable region sequencing. A depth of roughly 35,000-55,000 T-cell genomes per sample was targeted for TRB sequencing. An Illumina MiSeq with a v3 150-cycle kit was used to sequence the pooled TRB libraries. Turning to the authors' computational methods: Repertoire analysis ran in R within a reproducible Nextflow workflow covering QC, data transformation and analysis. LymphoSeq2, an R package for exploring AIRR-Seq data, was used to implement the custom analyses. A few samples yielding fewer than 5000 total TRB sequences were excluded, leaving approximately 200 analyzed HIV repertoires. Among the 170 to 200 retained HIV repertoires, more than 55 were collected before ART initiation and more than 120 after ART initiation. Repertoires were downsampled to 5000 TRB nucleotide sequences, with summary statistics averaged over 100 downsampling iterations. Only TRB sequences with CDR3 regions of at least seven amino acids were retained for analysis. Diversity was assessed using a clonality score derived from Shannon entropy and using the Gini coefficient. In repertoire networks, the top 5000 CDR3 amino acid sequences were linked whenever an edit distance of one separated two sequences. For TRB CDR3 amino acid sequences, antigen specificity groups and MHC restriction were predicted with GLIPH2. Known CMV, EBV, HIV or tissue antigen associations were flagged by matching CDR3 amino acid sequences against VDJdb and McPAS-TCR. Pre-ART, post-ART and control groups were compared with Wilcoxon signed-rank tests and Holm-Bonferroni correction. TCRdb mirrors the immuneACCESS table, restricted to in-frame sequences. Some clones are absent from its copies; in checked studies, under half trace to an unresolved V gene, and the reason for the others is unknown. V and J calls and clone size are those listed in that table; D and trimming were worked out from the DNA. The sample profile shows some 16,000 clones; around four fifths of them were found once. About a fifth of the sample is held by the ten biggest clonotypes.

To be included, a participant needed at least one PBMC sample from before ART initiation plus at least two post-ART samples. Treatment was received in the United States of America by all participants with HIV. Before DNA extraction, cryopreserved samples containing about 0.9-10 million PBMC were thawed and washed. At the time of the earliest PBMC sample for each participant with HIV, ages ranged from roughly 23 to 55 years. Each participant contributed PBMC samples from 1-4 timepoints before ART initiation and 2-8 timepoints after ART initiation, with a median of 7 samples. Serial HIV viral load, CD4+ T-cell count, ART history and demographic data were obtained for every participant. A Qiagen kit on a QIAcube was used to extract genomic DNA from unsorted PBMC, with samples processed in batches of 12. The trim is 5 bases for V and 7 bases for J, with a gap of 18 bases between the germline ends. Taken from cysteine to phenylalanine, the CDR3 has 13 residues. The only DNA kept is the CDR3, 39 bases in frame from the first base. Sequences GTSNPN (CDR1) and SVGIG (CDR2) are obtained from the germline V gene (reference sequence).

The sequenced sample was unsorted PBMCs, obtained 2.1 years after starting antiretroviral therapy. The chain links TRBV30 with TRBJ2-7, with the D gene tentatively TRBD1 or TRBD2, based on 5 matching bases in each. This clonotype originated in a man aged 40-49 years with HIV. The CDR3 region: CAWRPGRVGEQYF. The nucleotide sequence is given as TGTGCCTGGCGGCCGGGACGGGTGGGGGAGCAGTACTTC.